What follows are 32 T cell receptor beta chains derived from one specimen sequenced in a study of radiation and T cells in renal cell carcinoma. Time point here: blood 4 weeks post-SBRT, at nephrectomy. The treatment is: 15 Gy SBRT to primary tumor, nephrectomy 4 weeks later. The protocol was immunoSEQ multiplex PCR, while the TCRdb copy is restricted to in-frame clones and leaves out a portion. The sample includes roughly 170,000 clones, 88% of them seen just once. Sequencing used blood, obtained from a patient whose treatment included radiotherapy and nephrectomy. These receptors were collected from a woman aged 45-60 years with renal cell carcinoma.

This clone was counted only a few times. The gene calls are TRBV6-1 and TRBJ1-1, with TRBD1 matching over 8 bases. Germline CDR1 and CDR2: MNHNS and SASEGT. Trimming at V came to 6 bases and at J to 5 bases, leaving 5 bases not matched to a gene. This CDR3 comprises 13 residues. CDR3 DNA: TGTGCCAGCAGGGATACAGGGGGGACTGAAGCTTTCTTT. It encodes CASRDTGGTEAFF.

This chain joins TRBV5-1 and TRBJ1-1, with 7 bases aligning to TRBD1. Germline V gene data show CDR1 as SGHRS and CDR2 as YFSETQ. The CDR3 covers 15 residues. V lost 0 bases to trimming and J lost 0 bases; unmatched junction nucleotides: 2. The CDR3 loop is CASSLETGMNTEAFF. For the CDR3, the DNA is TGCGCCAGCAGCTTGGAGACAGGGATGAACACTGAAGCTTTCTTT.

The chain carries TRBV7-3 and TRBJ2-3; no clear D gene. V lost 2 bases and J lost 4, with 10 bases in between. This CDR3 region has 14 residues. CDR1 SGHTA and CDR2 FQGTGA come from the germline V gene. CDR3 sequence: CASSLYDGPDTQYF. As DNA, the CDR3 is TGTGCCAGCAGCTTATACGATGGCCCAGATACGCAGTATTTT.

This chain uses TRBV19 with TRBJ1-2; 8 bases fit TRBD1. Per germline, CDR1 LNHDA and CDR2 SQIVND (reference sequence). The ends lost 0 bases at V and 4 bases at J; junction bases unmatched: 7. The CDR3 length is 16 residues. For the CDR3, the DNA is TGTGCCAGTAGTATAGACTTGACAGGGGTGGGCTATGGCTACACCTTC. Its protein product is CASSIDLTGVGYGYTF.

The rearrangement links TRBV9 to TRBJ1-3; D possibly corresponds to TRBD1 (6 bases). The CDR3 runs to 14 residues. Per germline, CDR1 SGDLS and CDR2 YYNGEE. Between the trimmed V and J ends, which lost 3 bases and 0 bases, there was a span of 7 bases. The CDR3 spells CASSGTASGNTIYF. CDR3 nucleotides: TGTGCCAGCAGCGGGACAGCCTCTGGAAACACCATATATTTT.

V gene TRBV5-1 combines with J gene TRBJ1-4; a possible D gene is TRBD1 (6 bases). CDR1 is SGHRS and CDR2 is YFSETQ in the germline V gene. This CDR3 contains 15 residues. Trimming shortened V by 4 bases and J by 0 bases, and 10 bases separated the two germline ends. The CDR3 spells CASSPGTPTNEKLFF. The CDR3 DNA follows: TGCGCCAGCAGCCCTGGGACACCAACTAATGAAAAACTGTTTTTT.

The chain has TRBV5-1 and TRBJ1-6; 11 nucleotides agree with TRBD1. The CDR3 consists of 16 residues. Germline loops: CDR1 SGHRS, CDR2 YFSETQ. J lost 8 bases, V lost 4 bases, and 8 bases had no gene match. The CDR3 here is CASSRSGTGGDSPLHF. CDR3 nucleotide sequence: TGCGCCAGCAGCAGGTCCGGGACAGGGGGTGATTCACCCCTCCACTTT.

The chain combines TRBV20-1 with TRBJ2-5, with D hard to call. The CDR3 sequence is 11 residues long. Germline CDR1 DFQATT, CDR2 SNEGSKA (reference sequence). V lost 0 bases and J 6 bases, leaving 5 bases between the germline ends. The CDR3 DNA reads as TGCAGTGCTAGAGATTGGAAGACCCAGTACTTC. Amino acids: CSARDWKTQYF.

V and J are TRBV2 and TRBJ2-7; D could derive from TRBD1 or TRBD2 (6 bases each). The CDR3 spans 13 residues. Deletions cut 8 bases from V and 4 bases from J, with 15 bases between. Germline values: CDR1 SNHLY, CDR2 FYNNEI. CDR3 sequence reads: CASGGTRLYEQYF. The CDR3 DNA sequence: TGTGCCAGCGGCGGGACAAGGTTATACGAGCAGTACTTC.

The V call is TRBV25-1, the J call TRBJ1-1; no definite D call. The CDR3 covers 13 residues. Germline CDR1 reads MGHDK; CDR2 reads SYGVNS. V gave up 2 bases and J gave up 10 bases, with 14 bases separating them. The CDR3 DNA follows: TGTGCCAGCAGTGAACCCGGCGGGAGGAGAGCTTTCTTT. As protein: CASSEPGGRRAFF.

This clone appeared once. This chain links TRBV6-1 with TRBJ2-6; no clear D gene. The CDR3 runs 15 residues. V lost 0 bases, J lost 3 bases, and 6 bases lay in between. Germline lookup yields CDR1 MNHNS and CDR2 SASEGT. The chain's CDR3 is CASSEARSGANVLTF. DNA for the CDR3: TGTGCCAGCAGTGAAGCGCGTAGTGGGGCCAACGTCCTGACTTTC.

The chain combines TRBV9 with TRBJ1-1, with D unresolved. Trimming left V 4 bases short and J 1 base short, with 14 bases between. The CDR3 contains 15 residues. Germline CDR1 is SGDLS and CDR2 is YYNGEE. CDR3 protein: CASSPTRTQNTEAFF. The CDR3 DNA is TGTGCCAGCAGCCCTACCCGGACTCAGAACACTGAAGCTTTCTTT.

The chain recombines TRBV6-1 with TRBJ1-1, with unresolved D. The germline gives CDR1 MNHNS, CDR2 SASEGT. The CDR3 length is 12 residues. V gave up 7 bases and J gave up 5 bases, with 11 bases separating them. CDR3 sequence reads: CASIVRETEAFF. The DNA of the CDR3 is TGTGCCAGCATTGTGAGGGAAACTGAAGCTTTCTTT.

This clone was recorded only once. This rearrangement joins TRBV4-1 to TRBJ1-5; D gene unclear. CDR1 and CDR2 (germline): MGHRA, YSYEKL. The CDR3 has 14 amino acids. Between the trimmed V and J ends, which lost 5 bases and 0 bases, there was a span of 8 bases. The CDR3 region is CASSRRDSNQPQHF. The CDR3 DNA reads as TGCGCCAGCAGCAGGAGGGATAGCAATCAGCCCCAGCATTTT.

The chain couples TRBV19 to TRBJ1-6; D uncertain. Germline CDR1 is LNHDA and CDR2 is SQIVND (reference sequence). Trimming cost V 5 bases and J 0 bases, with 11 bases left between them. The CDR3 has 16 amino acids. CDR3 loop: CASSRPSSSYNSPLHF. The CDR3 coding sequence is TGTGCCAGTAGTCGCCCATCGAGCTCCTATAATTCACCCCTCCACTTT.

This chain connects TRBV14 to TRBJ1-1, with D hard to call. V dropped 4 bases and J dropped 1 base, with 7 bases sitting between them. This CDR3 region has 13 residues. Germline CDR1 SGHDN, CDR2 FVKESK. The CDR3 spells CASSLARNTEAFF. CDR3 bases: TGTGCCAGCAGCCTTGCGAGGAACACTGAAGCTTTCTTT.

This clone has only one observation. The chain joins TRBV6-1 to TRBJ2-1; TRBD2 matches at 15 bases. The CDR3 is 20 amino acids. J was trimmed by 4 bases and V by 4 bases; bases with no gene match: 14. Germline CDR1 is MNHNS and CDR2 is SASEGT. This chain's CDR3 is CASSALPGLAGGAIYNEQFF. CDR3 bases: TGTGCCAGCAGTGCTCTGCCGGGACTAGCGGGGGGTGCGATTTACAATGAGCAGTTCTTC.

CDR3 sequence reads: CASSLDGSYTDTQYF. The CDR3 region has the DNA TGTGCCAGCAGCTTGGACGGGTCATACACAGATACGCAGTATTTT. The J gene is TRBJ2-3, the V gene TRBV5-6, with unresolved D. The germline CDR1 and CDR2 sequences are SGHDT and YYEEEE. The CDR3 totals 15 residues. V was pared by 0 bases and J by 2 bases, with 10 bases between. Together with reference TRBV5-6 and TRBJ2-3, the CDR3 gives the full variable domain: DAGVTQSPTHLIKTRGQQVTLRCSPKSGHDTVSWYQQALGQGPQFIFQYYEEEERQRGNFPDRFSGHQFPNYSSELNVNALLLGDSALYLCASSLDGSYTDTQYFGPGTRLTVL.

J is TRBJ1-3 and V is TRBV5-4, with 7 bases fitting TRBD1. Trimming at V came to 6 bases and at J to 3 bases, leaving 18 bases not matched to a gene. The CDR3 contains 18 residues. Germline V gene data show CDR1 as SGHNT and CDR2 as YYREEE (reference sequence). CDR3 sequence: CASIPPPVWDSIGNTIYF. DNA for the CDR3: TGTGCCAGCATCCCTCCTCCCGTCTGGGACAGTATTGGAAACACCATATATTTT. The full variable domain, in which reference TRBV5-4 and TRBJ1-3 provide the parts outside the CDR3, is ETGVTQSPTHLIKTRGQQVTLRCSSQSGHNTVSWYQQALGQGPQFIFQYYREEENGRGNFPPRFSGLQFPNYSSELNVNALELDDSALYLCASIPPPVWDSIGNTIYFGEGSWLTVV.

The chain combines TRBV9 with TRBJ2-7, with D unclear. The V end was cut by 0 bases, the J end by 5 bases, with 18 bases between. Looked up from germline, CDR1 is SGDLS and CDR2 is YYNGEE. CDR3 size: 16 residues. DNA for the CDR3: TGTGCCAGCAGCGTAGTGCAGGACGGCCAACGCCACGAGCAGTACTTC. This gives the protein CASSVVQDGQRHEQYF.

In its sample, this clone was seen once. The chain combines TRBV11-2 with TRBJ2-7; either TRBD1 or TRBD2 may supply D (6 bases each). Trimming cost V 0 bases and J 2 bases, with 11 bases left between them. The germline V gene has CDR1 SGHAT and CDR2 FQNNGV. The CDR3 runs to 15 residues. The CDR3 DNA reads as TGTGCCAGCAGCTTAGAGGGGGGACAAGCCTACGAGCAGTACTTC. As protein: CASSLEGGQAYEQYF. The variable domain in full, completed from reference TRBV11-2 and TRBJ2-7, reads EAGVAQSPRYKIIEKRQSVAFWCNPISGHATLYWYQQILGQGPKLLIQFQNNGVVDDSQLPKDRFSAERLKGVDSTLKIQPAKLEDSAVYLCASSLEGGQAYEQYFGPGTRLTVT.

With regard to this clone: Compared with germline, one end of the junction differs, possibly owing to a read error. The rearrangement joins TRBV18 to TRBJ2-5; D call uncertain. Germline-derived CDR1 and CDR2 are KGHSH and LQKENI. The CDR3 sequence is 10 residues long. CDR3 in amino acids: CASSPPPHYF. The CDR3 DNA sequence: TGTGCCAGCTCACCACCACCCCATTACTTC.

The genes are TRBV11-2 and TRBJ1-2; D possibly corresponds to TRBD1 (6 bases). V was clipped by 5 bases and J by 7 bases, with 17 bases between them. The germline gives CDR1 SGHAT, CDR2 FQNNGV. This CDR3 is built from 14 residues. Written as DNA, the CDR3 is TGTGCCAGCAGCCCAGGGGTACAGGGCCTTGGCTACACCTTC. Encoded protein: CASSPGVQGLGYTF.

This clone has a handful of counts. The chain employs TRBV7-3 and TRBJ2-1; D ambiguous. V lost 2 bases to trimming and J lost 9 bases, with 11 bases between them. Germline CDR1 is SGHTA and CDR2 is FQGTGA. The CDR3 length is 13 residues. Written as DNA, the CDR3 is TGTGCCAGCAGCTTATCAAATACTGGTGAGCAGTTCTTC. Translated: CASSLSNTGEQFF.

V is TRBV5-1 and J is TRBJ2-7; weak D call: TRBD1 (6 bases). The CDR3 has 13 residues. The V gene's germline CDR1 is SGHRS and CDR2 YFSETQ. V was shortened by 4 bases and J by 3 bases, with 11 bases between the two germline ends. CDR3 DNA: TGCGCCAGCAGCCGTGAAGGGGGCTACGAGCAGTACTTC. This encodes CASSREGGYEQYF. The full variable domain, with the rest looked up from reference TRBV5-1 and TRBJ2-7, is KAGVTQTPRYLIKTRGQQVTLSCSPISGHRSVSWYQQTPGQGLQFLFEYFSETQRNKGNFPGRFSGRQFSNSRSEMNVSTLELGDSALYLCASSREGGYEQYFGPGTRLTVT.

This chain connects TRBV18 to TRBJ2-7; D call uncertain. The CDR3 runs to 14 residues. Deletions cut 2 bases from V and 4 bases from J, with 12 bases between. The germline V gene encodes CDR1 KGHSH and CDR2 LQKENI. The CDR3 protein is CASSPMGQPYEQYF. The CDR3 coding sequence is TGTGCCAGCTCACCAATGGGCCAGCCTTACGAGCAGTACTTC.

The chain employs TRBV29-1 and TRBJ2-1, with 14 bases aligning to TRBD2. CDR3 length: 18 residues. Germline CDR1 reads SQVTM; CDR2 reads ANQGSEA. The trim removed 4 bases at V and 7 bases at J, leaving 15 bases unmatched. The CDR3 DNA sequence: TGCAGCGTTGGGCGACTAGCGGGGGGGCCGATCTCCGAAAATGAGCAGTTCTTC. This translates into CSVGRLAGGPISENEQFF.

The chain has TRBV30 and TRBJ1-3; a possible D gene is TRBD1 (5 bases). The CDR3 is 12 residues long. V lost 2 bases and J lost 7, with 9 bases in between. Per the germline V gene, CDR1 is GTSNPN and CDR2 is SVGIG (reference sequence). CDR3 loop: CAWSRGVNTIYF. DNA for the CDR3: TGTGCCTGGAGTAGAGGGGTGAACACCATATATTTT.

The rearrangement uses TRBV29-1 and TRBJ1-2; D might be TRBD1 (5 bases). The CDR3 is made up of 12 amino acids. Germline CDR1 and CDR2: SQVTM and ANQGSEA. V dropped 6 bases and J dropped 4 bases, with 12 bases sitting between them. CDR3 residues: CSVQRGGYGYTF. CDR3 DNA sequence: TGCAGCGTACAGAGGGGTGGCTATGGCTACACCTTC.

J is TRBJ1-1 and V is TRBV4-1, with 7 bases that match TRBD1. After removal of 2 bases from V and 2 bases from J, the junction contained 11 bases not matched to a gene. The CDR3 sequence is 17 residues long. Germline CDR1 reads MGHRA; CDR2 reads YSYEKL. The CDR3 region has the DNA TGCGCCAGCAGCCAAATTGCGACAGGGCTTATAAACACTGAAGCTTTCTTT. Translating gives CASSQIATGLINTEAFF.

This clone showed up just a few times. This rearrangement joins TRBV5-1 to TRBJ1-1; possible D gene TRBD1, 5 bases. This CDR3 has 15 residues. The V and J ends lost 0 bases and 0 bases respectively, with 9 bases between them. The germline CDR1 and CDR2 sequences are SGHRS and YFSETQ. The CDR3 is CASSLVGDLNTEAFF. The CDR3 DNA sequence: TGCGCCAGCAGCTTGGTAGGGGACTTGAACACTGAAGCTTTCTTT. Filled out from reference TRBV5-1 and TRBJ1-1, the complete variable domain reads KAGVTQTPRYLIKTRGQQVTLSCSPISGHRSVSWYQQTPGQGLQFLFEYFSETQRNKGNFPGRFSGRQFSNSRSEMNVSTLELGDSALYLCASSLVGDLNTEAFFGQGTRLTVV.

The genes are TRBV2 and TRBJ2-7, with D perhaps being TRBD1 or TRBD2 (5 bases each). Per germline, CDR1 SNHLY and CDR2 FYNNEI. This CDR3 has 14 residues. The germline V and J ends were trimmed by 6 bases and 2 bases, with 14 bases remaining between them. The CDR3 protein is CASRTIRGPYEQYF. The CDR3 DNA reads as TGTGCCAGCAGGACCATTAGGGGACCCTACGAGCAGTACTTC.